The clone carrying this T cell receptor beta chain occurred a few times. As yet, its antigen is unknown. This CDR3 is built from 14 residues. Germline V gene lookup returns CDR1 SGHDN and CDR2 FVKESK. The V and J ends lost 1 base and 5 bases respectively, with 11 bases between them. The source of the sample is a study of cytomegalovirus exposure and HLA in healthy donors. Study results and caveats: Presence/absence analyses assumed roughly uniform sequencing depth across donors. As confirmed in vitro, a few CMV-associated chains were specific for CMV antigens. Follow-up analysis found HLA locus-dependent TCR association rates, highest for DRB1 and lowest for HLA-C.

Donors counted as nominally healthy when sampled, yet unrecorded immune exposures were likely. Primers: 60 Vbeta forward and 13 Jbeta reverse. Clones were read by immunoSEQ multiplex PCR, and TCRdb kept only the in-frame ones, dropping some. The profile shows almost 70,000 clones, approximately 70% of them singletons. This clonotype originated in a male donor in good health and CMV-seropositive. V and J are TRBV14 and TRBJ1-2, with D uncertain. The sequenced sample consisted of PBMCs. In DNA form, the CDR3 reads TGTGCCAGCAGCCAAGTTGGAGGGTCGTATGGCTACACCTTC. Translation gives CASSQVGGSYGYTF.